This note documents a single TCR beta chain sequence. Antigen: not known. The source of the sample is a study of response to subunit inactivated influenza vaccine. General study results and limits: The authors put forward the suggestion that each seasonal influenza vaccination may bring in only a limited number of new T cells.

TCRdb fed the RT-PCR reads into MiXCR, producing one record per CDR3 protein. The top ten clones hold under 15% of a sample with about 500,000 distinct CDR3 sequences, 13% of them seen once. CDR3 length: 12 amino acids. Germline V gene lookup returns CDR1 DFQATT and CDR2 SNEGSKA (reference sequence). Deletions cut 8 bases from V and 2 bases from J, with 9 bases between. The sample consisted of PBMCs from blood, taken roughly 6 weeks after vaccination. This TCR was sampled from a man between 45 and 60 years old who received an inactivated influenza vaccine. This chain connects TRBV20-1 to TRBJ1-4, with D perhaps TRBD1 (5 bases). The CDR3 loop is CSLKGTNEKLFF. The CDR3 region has the DNA TGCAGTCTCAAGGGGACTAATGAAAAACTGTTTTTT.